Sequencing of this TCR beta chain was carried out in a study of T cell responses to AZD1222 COVID-19 vaccine. Repertoires were generated with immunoSEQ multiplex PCR, while TCRdb's copy carries only in-frame clones and drops some. The sample lists roughly 120,000 clones, less than 90% occurring once. The V gene's germline CDR1 is MNHEY and CDR2 SVGAGI. Trimming shortened V by 6 bases and J by 7 bases, and 10 bases separated the two germline ends. This CDR3 has 13 amino acids. Notes on the study in general: Researchers took repertoire samples only after the peak T cell response had come.

Comments on this clone: The antigen is unknown.

The receptor was isolated from an adult in good health. This chain joins TRBV6-5 and TRBJ1-6, with TRBD1 as a possible D gene (6 bases). This material consisted of peripheral blood, taken on day 0 of AZD1222 vaccination. The CDR3 spells CASRRTDNSPLHF. CDR3 in DNA: TGTGCCAGCAGAAGGACAGACAATTCACCCCTCCACTTT.